This T cell receptor (beta chain) came from a study of CD8+ T cells in alopecia areata. TCR sequencing used cDNA made by reverse transcription of extracted RNA. Profiled with immunoSEQ multiplex PCR; TCRdb holds only in-frame clones, not every one. The sample yields over 100,000 clones, without any singletons. At least ten counts were recorded for this clone. These gene names are mouse names. The CDR3 goes on 4 residues after the read ends, and that part is filled in from the germline J gene. CDR3 size: 17 residues. Unmatched junction bases numbered 6, after V lost 2 bases and J lost 1 base. Germline V gene lookup returns CDR1 NNHDY and CDR2 SYVADS.

The specimen sequenced was lesional skin. The receptor comes from a C3H/HeJ mouse with alopecia areata. Mouse strain MHC haplotype: H2-k. The chain is built from TRBV13-3 and TRBJ2-7, with 13 bases identical to TRBD2. The CDR3 sequence: CASSDRTGGAQSYEQYF. The sequenced part of the CDR3 DNA is TGTGCCAGCAGTGACAGGACTGGGGGGGCGCAGTCCTAT.